These T cell receptor beta chains were read from a single sample in a study of brain T cells in children with intractable seizures. Profiled with immunoSEQ multiplex PCR; TCRdb holds only in-frame clones, not every one. In the table there are hundreds of thousands of clones, over 90% of which are singletons. This specimen was peripheral blood, taken roughly 5 months after surgery. These receptors all stem from a boy in the first two years of life with tuberous sclerosis and intractable seizures. CDR3s leave out the opening cysteine and the closing phenylalanine or tryptophan.

TRBJ1-3	TRBV11-3	ANPAPRRGPVNTIY
TRBJ2-7	TRBV4-2	ASSQSPGQMTSPTYEQY
TRBJ1-3	TRBV6-5	ASNGGGSGNTIY
TRBJ1-5	TRBV6-1	ASSAVRGRVGNQPQH
TRBJ1-1	TRBV11-3	ADRVIGNTEAF
TRBJ2-3	TRBV7-9	ASSLFGWTREKVVDTQY
TRBJ2-1	TRBV19	ASSPRGKNEQF
TRBJ2-5	TRBV4-1	ASSQGPTSGRQTQY
TRBJ2-7	TRBV30	AWRELYEQY
TRBJ2-5	TRBV4-1	ASSYETEWETQY